This TCR beta chain appears in the sequencing data of a study of blood T cells in healthy people across ages. Notes on the study in general: Lack of knowledge of donor CMV status possibly confounded expanded clonotype changes.

Isolation per sample recovered at least 7 million PBMCs. V lost 4 bases, J lost 2 bases, and 14 bases stayed unmatched. The germline V gene encodes CDR1 WNHNN and CDR2 SYGVQD (reference sequence). The CDR3 has 18 amino acids. A second PCR, run for roughly 7 to 11 cycles, used a sample-barcoded 5' primer plus a J-beta primer mix. Each cDNA molecule, via a template-switch adaptor with 12 random nucleotides, was tagged. Using its own MiXCR run on the 5' RACE reads, TCRdb lists one record per CDR3 protein. Found here are some 900,000 distinct CDR3 sequences, about 28% of them singletons; the top ten hold around a sixth. Concerning this clonotype itself: Its antigen is currently unknown.

This TCR came from a woman at least 80 years old in good health. The V gene is TRBV10-1, the J gene TRBJ2-3; 8 positions match TRBD2. Sample: blood. The CDR3 sequence: CASSAAGGGGGITDTQYF. Written as DNA, the CDR3 is TGCGCCAGCAGTGCGGCTGGAGGAGGCGGGGGGATCACAGATACGCAGTATTTT.